The next 30 T cell receptor beta chains were all read from a single sample in a study of regulatory T cells in long-lasting Graves disease listed by TCRdb under 2021. The time point label here, explained by the study, means: newly diagnosed GD, antithyroid drugs for less than 3 months. For both TCR sequencing and RNA sequencing, RNA was extracted from PBMCs in TRIzol. The method behind the library was multiplex PCR. The listed sequencing device is Illumina HiSeq 4000. CDR3 regions were amplified by Arm-PCR with iRepertoire HTBI primers to construct TCR beta libraries. The raw public reads went through TCRdb reprocessing: fastp at Q25, MiXCR clone calling, in-frame beta chains kept. Each CDR3 protein gets just one entry, which takes the most common genes and DNA from the rows behind it. The sample includes 680,000 or so distinct CDR3 sequences, with 16% observed a single time. Clones ranked in the top ten supply about 20% of the sample.

The data were also submitted as part of a second study, on T cells in Graves' hyperthyroidism and ophthalmopathy.

The sample in question was peripheral blood mononuclear cells (PBMCs), obtained at new diagnosis, from a patient treated with antithyroid drugs. The receptors here all came from a woman aged 25 to 39 with Graves disease. Donor details come from another sample of the same person, matched by shared clones.

This clonotype has just a few counts. V and J are TRBV7-2 and TRBJ1-4; D gene unclear. Germline CDR1 reads SGHTA; CDR2 reads FQGNSA. The germline V and J ends were trimmed by 1 base and 0 bases, with 15 bases remaining between them. The CDR3 covers 18 residues. The CDR3 spells CASSLEDEDKATNEKLFF. In DNA, the CDR3 is TGTGCCAGCAGCTTAGAGGACGAAGATAAAGCAACTAATGAAAAACTGTTTTTT.

This clonotype showed up many times. The chain recombines TRBV9 with TRBJ2-1; 8 bases agree with TRBD2. Trimming cost V 0 bases and J 8 bases; bases outside gene matches: 7. The CDR3 sequence is 15 residues long. The germline CDR1 and CDR2 sequences are SGDLS and YYNGEE. The CDR3 DNA reads TGTGCCAGCAGCGTAGACAGCGGGAGTGGAGATGAGCAGTTCTTC. Translated: CASSVDSGSGDEQFF.

This clonotype was observed at least ten times. V is TRBV12-3 or TRBV12-4 and J is TRBJ2-3, with TRBD2 identical over 11 bases. This CDR3 has 15 amino acids. The trim removed 6 bases at V and 1 base at J, leaving 3 bases unmatched. Here the CDR3 DNA reads TGTGCCAGCAGCACTAGCGGGGGCGGCACAGATACGCAGTATTTT. This codes for CASSTSGGGTDTQYF.

This clonotype was counted ten times or more. The rearrangement links TRBV28 to TRBJ1-2, with 7 bases lining up with TRBD1. CDR3 length equals 15 residues. CDR1 is MDHEN, CDR2 SYDVKM, per germline. The V and J ends lost 5 bases and 7 bases, in that order; junction bases with no gene match: 13. CDR3 in DNA: TGTGCCAGCAGTCTTCACGACAGGGAGTCGGCTGGCTACACCTTC. As protein: CASSLHDRESAGYTF.

This clonotype was detected ten times or more. The chain carries TRBV7-9 and TRBJ1-5; a possible D gene is TRBD1 (6 bases). The CDR3 sequence is 13 residues long. In germline, CDR1 is SEHNR, CDR2 FQNEAQ (reference sequence). The V gene lost 7 bases and the J gene lost 7 bases, with 14 bases spanning the gap. CDR3 amino acids: CASTKQGAQPQHF. The CDR3 DNA reads as TGTGCCAGCACAAAACAGGGTGCCCAGCCCCAGCATTTT.

This clonotype was observed a handful of times. This may be a read error: a much more frequent sequence differs by one nucleotide. The CDR3 carries no conserved terminal phenylalanine or tryptophan, so it likely arises from a read error. V and J are TRBV28 and TRBJ1-2; TRBD1 matches 8 bases. CDR1 is MDHEN, CDR2 SYDVKM, per germline. J lost 8 bases, V lost 9 bases, and 8 bases had no gene match. The CDR3 is 12 amino acids. This chain's CDR3 is CASTDRGGGYTS. CDR3 in DNA: TGTGCCAGTACCGACAGGGGAGGCGGCTACACCTCC.

This clonotype showed up many times. V is TRBV6-4 and J is TRBJ2-3; TRBD1 agrees at 7 bases. Per germline, CDR1 MRHNA and CDR2 SNTAGT. The CDR3 runs 15 residues. The ends lost 0 bases at V and 1 base at J; junction bases unmatched: 1. Here the CDR3 reads CASSDSQGGTDTQYF. In nucleotides, the CDR3 is TGTGCCAGCAGTGACTCCCAGGGGGGCACAGATACGCAGTATTTT.

A few counts support this clonotype. The chain combines TRBV30 with TRBJ1-6, with TRBD1 matching 7 bases. CDR1 and CDR2 (germline): GTSNPN, SVGIG (reference sequence). The CDR3 covers 15 residues. The V and J ends lost 4 bases and 9 bases, in that order; junction bases with no gene match: 12. CDR3 sequence reads: CAWTSLSGGGSPLHF. CDR3 nucleotide sequence: TGTGCCTGGACTTCGTTGTCAGGGGGAGGTTCACCCCTCCACTTT.

This sequence joins TRBV20-1 and TRBJ2-3; 9 bases align to TRBD2. The V gene's germline CDR1 is DFQATT and CDR2 SNEGSKA (reference sequence). V trimming: 0 bases; J trimming: 4 bases; junction bases outside the gene matches: 5. CDR3 size: 15 residues. The CDR3 DNA is TGCAGTGCTAGAGATGTTGCGGGAGGGGCAGATACGCAGTATTTT. It translates to CSARDVAGGADTQYF.

The sample holds many counts of this clonotype. V is TRBV14 and J is TRBJ2-1; TRBD2 aligns across 8 bases. CDR1 SGHDN and CDR2 FVKESK come from the germline V gene. CDR3 length equals 16 residues. Germline trimming cut 3 bases from V and 5 bases from J; bases unmatched to any gene: 9. CDR3 in amino acids: CASSHGGGRRDNEQFF. CDR3 coding DNA: TGTGCCAGCAGCCACGGGGGCGGGAGGAGGGACAATGAGCAGTTCTTC.

A remark on this clonotype: A much larger clone is a single base away; this may be a read error. V gene TRBV20-1 combines with J gene TRBJ2-5, with TRBD1 matching 8 bases. This CDR3 contains 13 residues. Germline V gives CDR1 DFQATT, CDR2 SNEGSKA (reference sequence). Unmatched junction bases numbered 7, after V lost 5 bases and J lost 5 bases. CDR3 loop: CSAGGQGKETQYF. The CDR3 region has the DNA TGCAGTGCTGGTGGACAGGGCAAGGAGACCCAGTACTTC.

The chain recombines TRBV20-1 with TRBJ2-1, with D uncertain. Looked up from germline, CDR1 is DFQATT and CDR2 is SNEGSKA (reference sequence). The CDR3 extends over 10 amino acids. V lost 6 bases to trimming and J lost 7 bases, with 7 bases between them. Here the CDR3 reads CSATRNEQFF. In nucleotides, the CDR3 is TGCAGTGCCACCCGAAATGAGCAGTTCTTC.

In its sample, this clonotype was seen a few times. The gene calls are TRBV3-1 and TRBJ2-3; a weak D match, TRBD1 (5 bases). CDR1 LGHDT and CDR2 YNNKEL come from the germline V gene (reference sequence). The germline V and J ends were trimmed by 6 bases and 1 base, with 14 bases remaining between them. The length of the CDR3 is 15 residues. The CDR3 DNA is TGTGCCAGCAGACATAAAGGCAGGGGCACAGATACGCAGTATTTT. Amino acids: CASRHKGRGTDTQYF.

V is TRBV24-1 and J is TRBJ1-1; no definite D call. Germline assignment: CDR1 KGHDR and CDR2 SFDVKD. CDR3 length: 14 amino acids. V gave up 5 bases and J gave up 4 bases, with 13 bases separating them. The CDR3 coding sequence is TGTGCCACCAGTGTGGACGGAGTGTCCACTGAAGCTTTCTTT. It specifies CATSVDGVSTEAFF.

There are a few counts of this clonotype. The rearrangement joins TRBV6-4 to TRBJ1-5; D remains unclear. The CDR3 totals 18 residues. Germline-derived CDR1 and CDR2 are MRHNA and SNTAGT. V was pared by 4 bases and J by 0 bases, with 19 bases between. In DNA form, the CDR3 reads TGTGCCAGCAGTGGGTGGGGAGCCCCCAAATATAGCAATCAGCCCCAGCATTTT. Its translation is CASSGWGAPKYSNQPQHF.

This clonotype was seen more than once but under ten times. V and J are TRBV6-1 and TRBJ2-7; possible D gene TRBD1, 6 bases. The CDR3 runs 17 residues. The germline gives CDR1 MNHNS, CDR2 SASEGT. Between the trimmed V and J ends, which lost 7 bases and 6 bases, there was a span of 28 bases. Here the CDR3 reads CASTMDSSHLSDGEQYF. The CDR3 DNA follows: TGTGCCAGCACTATGGACAGCTCTCATCTCTCGGACGGCGAGCAGTACTTC.

This clonotype was counted ten times or more. The V gene is TRBV3-1, the J gene TRBJ1-1; possibly TRBD1 for D (5 bases). Germline CDR1 LGHDT, CDR2 YNNKEL (reference sequence). V was shortened by 4 bases and J by 0 bases, with 9 bases between the two germline ends. The CDR3 loop spans 14 amino acids. CDR3 nucleotides: TGTGCCAGCAGCCCTCGACAGATGAACACTGAAGCTTTCTTT. Translated, it gives CASSPRQMNTEAFF.

This clonotype was counted a few times. The chain recombines TRBV11-2 with TRBJ1-3, with unresolved D. CDR3 length: 14 amino acids. Trimming took 7 bases from V and 2 from J, leaving 12 bases between them. Germline CDR1 reads SGHAT; CDR2 reads FQNNGV. The CDR3 region has the DNA TGTGCCAGCACCCCGGCCCAGACTGGAAACACCATATATTTT. Encoded protein: CASTPAQTGNTIYF.

The table lists this clonotype with many counts. The chain is built from TRBV28 and TRBJ2-1; D might be TRBD2 (5 bases). Trimming removed 5 bases at V and 3 bases at J, with 11 bases between. Germline V gene lookup returns CDR1 MDHEN and CDR2 SYDVKM. This CDR3 contains 14 residues. CDR3 region: CASSPAGIYNEQFF. The DNA for the CDR3 is TGTGCCAGCAGTCCCGCGGGCATCTACAATGAGCAGTTCTTC.

This sequence joins TRBV6-2 or TRBV6-3 and TRBJ1-3; D call uncertain. V was shortened by 0 bases and J by 3 bases, with 9 bases between the two germline ends. Germline V gives CDR1 MNHEY, CDR2 SVGEGT. The CDR3 is 15 amino acids. The CDR3 DNA reads as TGTGCCAGCAGTTACTCGAGTCAGGTTGGAAACACCATATATTTT. Translated: CASSYSSQVGNTIYF.

V usage is TRBV7-2 and J usage is TRBJ2-1, with a weak D call TRBD2 (5 bases). In germline, CDR1 is SGHTA, CDR2 FQGNSA. This CDR3 is built from 17 residues. V was cut by 4 bases and J by 0 bases, with 16 bases left in between. The CDR3 DNA reads TGTGCCAGCAGCTCCGAAGTGGGCGGACTCTCCTACAATGAGCAGTTCTTC. Translation gives CASSSEVGGLSYNEQFF.

This chain joins TRBV5-4 and TRBJ2-1; no clear D gene. Germline CDR1 SGHNT, CDR2 YYREEE (reference sequence). V shed 1 base and J shed 0 bases, with 11 bases lying between them. The CDR3 covers 16 residues. The CDR3 loop is CASSLFQISSYNEQFF. The CDR3 nucleotides read TGTGCCAGCAGCTTGTTTCAGATTAGCTCCTACAATGAGCAGTTCTTC.

This clonotype was detected a few times. This chain uses TRBV3-1 with TRBJ2-7, with D perhaps TRBD1 (6 bases). The germline CDR1 and CDR2 sequences are LGHDT and YNNKEL (reference sequence). V dropped 0 bases and J dropped 2 bases, with 11 bases sitting between them. This CDR3 has 15 amino acids. The CDR3 bases are TGTGCCAGCAGCCAAGATATCGCAGGGGCCTACGAGCAGTACTTC. It translates to CASSQDIAGAYEQYF.

This clonotype was detected a few times. The chain is built from TRBV6-1 and TRBJ2-6; D is perhaps TRBD2 (6 bases). The CDR3 has 15 amino acids. Germline V gives CDR1 MNHNS, CDR2 SASEGT. Trimming removed 6 bases from V and 2 bases from J, with 11 bases in between. CDR3 DNA: TGTGCCAGCAGGGTCGGGAGAGCTGGGGCCAACGTCCTGACTTTC. Translation gives CASRVGRAGANVLTF.

This clonotype appeared a few times. One junction end does not reproduce the germline sequence, and a read error may be involved. This rearrangement joins TRBV6-1 to TRBJ1-6, with 7 nucleotides matching TRBD1. The germline CDR1 and CDR2 sequences are MNHNS and SASEGT. The CDR3 is 15 amino acids. Here the CDR3 DNA reads TGTGCCAGCACCCCTGGGACAGCTTATAATTCACCCCCCCACTTT. It is translated as CASTPGTAYNSPPHF.

The genes are TRBV30 and TRBJ1-3; 9 nucleotides agree with TRBD1. J was trimmed by 3 bases and V by 3 bases; bases with no gene match: 12. There are 17 residues in the CDR3. CDR1 GTSNPN and CDR2 SVGIG come from the germline V gene (reference sequence). The CDR3 coding sequence is TGTGCCTGGAGAGATATTTCCGGGACAGGGTTTGGAAACACCATATATTTT. It specifies CAWRDISGTGFGNTIYF.

In its sample, this clonotype was seen a few times. The chain joins TRBV11-2 to TRBJ2-7; TRBD1 might be the D (5 bases). This CDR3 region has 15 residues. V was pared by 4 bases and J by 5 bases, with 18 bases between. CDR1 and CDR2 (germline): SGHAT, FQNNGV. The CDR3 sequence: CASSSGWPGLHEQYF. For the CDR3, the DNA is TGTGCCAGCAGCTCGGGTTGGCCAGGGCTACACGAGCAGTACTTC.

This clonotype was seen many times. V usage is TRBV2 and J usage is TRBJ1-1; the match to TRBD1 covers 12 bases. There are 16 residues in the CDR3. J gave up 4 bases and V 7 bases, and 10 bases lay outside the gene matches. Per the germline V gene, CDR1 is SNHLY and CDR2 is FYNNEI. The CDR3 DNA reads TGTGCCAGCACCGGGACAGGGGGCGTCTTGGGCACTGAAGCTTTCTTT. Its protein product is CASTGTGGVLGTEAFF.

In this sample, this clonotype turned up many times. V is TRBV6-2 or TRBV6-3 and J is TRBJ1-5, with 10 bases lining up with TRBD1. The J segment lost 5 bases and the V segment lost 5 bases, leaving 6 bases of the junction unmatched. Germline values: CDR1 MNHEY, CDR2 SVGEGT. The CDR3 runs 15 residues. The CDR3 coding sequence is TGTGCCAGCAGTGGGGGCGGGACAGGGGATCAGCCCCAGCATTTT. As protein: CASSGGGTGDQPQHF.

This clonotype has a count of ten or more. The chain is built from TRBV2 and TRBJ1-5; no clear D. CDR1 and CDR2 (germline): SNHLY, FYNNEI. V shed 7 bases and J shed 0 bases, with 7 bases lying between them. The CDR3 runs to 13 residues. The CDR3 reads CASIMDSNQPQHF. The CDR3 region has the DNA TGTGCCAGCATCATGGATAGCAATCAGCCCCAGCATTTT.